Following are 2 T cell receptor beta chains from one sample sequenced in a study of blood T cell repertoires in COVID-19. Profiled with immunoSEQ multiplex PCR; TCRdb holds only in-frame clones, not every one. The top ten clones hold roughly 0.69% of a sample with fewer than 250,000 clones, more than 85% of them seen once. The specimen sequenced was peripheral blood. The receptors stem from a man between 40 and 49 years old with acute or convalescent COVID-19.

V is TRBV2 and J is TRBJ2-1; possibly TRBD1 for D (5 bases). V shed 9 bases and J shed 5 bases, with 14 bases lying between them. Germline CDR1 is SNHLY and CDR2 is FYNNEI. CDR3 length: 13 residues. CDR3: CASWGSLDNEQFF. The CDR3 bases are TGTGCCAGTTGGGGCAGTCTCGACAATGAGCAGTTCTTC.

There are a few counts of this clone. The germline gene is not matched at one end of the junction; a read error may be the cause. This rearrangement joins TRBV19 to TRBJ2-7; 10 positions agree with TRBD1. The germline CDR1 and CDR2 sequences are LNHDA and SQIVND (reference sequence). The CDR3 length is 12 residues. CDR3: CASSNRQGASHF. CDR3 DNA sequence: TGTGCCAGTAGTAATCGACAGGGGGCATCGCACTTC.